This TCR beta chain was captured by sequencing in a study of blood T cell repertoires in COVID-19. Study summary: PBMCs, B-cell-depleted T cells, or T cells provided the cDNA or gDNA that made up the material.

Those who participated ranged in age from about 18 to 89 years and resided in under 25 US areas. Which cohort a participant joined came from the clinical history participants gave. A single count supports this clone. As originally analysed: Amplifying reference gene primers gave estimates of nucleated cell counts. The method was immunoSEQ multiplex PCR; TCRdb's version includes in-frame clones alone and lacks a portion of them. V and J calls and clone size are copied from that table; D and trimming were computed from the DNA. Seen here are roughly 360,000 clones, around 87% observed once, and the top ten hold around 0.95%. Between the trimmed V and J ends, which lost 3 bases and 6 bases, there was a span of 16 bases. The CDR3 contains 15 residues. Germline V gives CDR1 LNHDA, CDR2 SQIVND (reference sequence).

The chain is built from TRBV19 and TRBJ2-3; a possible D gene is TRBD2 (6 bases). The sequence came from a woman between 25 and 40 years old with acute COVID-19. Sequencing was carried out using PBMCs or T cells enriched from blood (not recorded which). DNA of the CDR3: TGTGCCAGTAGTATTGGAGGGCCAGCGGCGGATACGCAGTATTTT. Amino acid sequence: CASSIGGPAADTQYF. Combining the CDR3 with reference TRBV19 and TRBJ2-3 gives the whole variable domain DGGITQSPKYLFRKEGQNVTLSCEQNLNHDAMYWYRQDPGQGLRLIYYSQIVNDFQKGDIAEGYSVSREKKESFPLTVTSAQKNPTAFYLCASSIGGPAADTQYFGPGTRLTVL.